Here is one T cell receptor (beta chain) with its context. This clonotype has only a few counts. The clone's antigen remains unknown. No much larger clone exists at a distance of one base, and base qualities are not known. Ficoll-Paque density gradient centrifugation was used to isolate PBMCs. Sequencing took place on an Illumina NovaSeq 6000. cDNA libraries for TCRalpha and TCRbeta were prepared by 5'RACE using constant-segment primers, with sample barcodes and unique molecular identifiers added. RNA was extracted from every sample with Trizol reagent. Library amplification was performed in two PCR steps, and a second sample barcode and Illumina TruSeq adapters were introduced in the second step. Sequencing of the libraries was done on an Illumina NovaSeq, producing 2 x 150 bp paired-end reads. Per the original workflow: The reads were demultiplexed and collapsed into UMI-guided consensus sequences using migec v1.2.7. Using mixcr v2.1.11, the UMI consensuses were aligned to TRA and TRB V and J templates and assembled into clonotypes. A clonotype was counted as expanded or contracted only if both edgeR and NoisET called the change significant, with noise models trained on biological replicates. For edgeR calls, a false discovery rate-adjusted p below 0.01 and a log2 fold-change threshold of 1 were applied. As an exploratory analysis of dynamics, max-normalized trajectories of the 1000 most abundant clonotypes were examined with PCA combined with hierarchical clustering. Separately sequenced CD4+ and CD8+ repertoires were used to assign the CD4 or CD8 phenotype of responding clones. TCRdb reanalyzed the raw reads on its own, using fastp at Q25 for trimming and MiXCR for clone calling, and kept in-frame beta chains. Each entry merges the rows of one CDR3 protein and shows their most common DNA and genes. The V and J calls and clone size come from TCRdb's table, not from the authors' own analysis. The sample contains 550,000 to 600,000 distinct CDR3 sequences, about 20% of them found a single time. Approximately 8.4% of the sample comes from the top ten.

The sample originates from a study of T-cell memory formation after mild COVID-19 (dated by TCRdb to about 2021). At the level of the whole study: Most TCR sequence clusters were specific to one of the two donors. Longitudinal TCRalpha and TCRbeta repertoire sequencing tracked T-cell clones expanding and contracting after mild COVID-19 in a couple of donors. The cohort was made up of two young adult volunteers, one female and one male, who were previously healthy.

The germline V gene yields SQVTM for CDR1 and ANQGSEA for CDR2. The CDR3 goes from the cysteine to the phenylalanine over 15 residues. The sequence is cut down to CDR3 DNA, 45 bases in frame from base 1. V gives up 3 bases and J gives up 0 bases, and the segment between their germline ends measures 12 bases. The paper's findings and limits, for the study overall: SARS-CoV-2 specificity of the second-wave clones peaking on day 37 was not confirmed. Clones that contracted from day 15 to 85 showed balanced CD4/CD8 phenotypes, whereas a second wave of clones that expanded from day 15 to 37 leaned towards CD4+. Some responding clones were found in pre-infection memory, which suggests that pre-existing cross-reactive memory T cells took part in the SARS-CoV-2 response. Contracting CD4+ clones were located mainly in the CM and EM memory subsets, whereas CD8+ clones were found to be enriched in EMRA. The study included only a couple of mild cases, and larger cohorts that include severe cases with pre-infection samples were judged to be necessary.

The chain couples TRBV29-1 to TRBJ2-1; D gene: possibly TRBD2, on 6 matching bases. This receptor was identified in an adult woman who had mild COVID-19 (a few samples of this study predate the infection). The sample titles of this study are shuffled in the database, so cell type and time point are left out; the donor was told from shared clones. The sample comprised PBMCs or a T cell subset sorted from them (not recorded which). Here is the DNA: TGCAGCGTTGACGCCCCCGGGGGCTCCTACAATGAGCAGTTCTTC. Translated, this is CSVDAPGGSYNEQFF.